These 4 T cell receptor beta chains originate from one sample sequenced in a study of neurological immune-mediated disorders. One entry per CDR3 protein results from TCRdb running MiXCR on the 5' RACE reads. Among roughly 42,000 distinct CDR3 sequences listed, 13% were seen once. Time point here: longitudinal time-point 3. Sequenced sample: PBMCs. The source of these receptors is a man aged 30 to 45 in good health.

This clonotype occurred many times. The chain employs TRBV5-1 and TRBJ2-3; D ambiguous. The length of the CDR3 is 13 residues. Germline-derived CDR1 and CDR2 are SGHRS and YFSETQ. The V and J ends lost 4 bases and 6 bases respectively, with 12 bases between them. CDR3: CASSPELGDTQYF. The CDR3 nucleotides read TGCGCCAGCAGCCCGGAACTCGGGGATACGCAGTATTTT.

This clonotype was detected many times. V is TRBV5-1 and J is TRBJ2-7; D may be TRBD2 (6 bases). The CDR3 length is 13 residues. Deletions cut 0 bases from V and 6 bases from J, with 10 bases between. From germline, CDR1 is SGHRS and CDR2 YFSETQ. CDR3: CASSLDYGSEQYF. Written as DNA, the CDR3 is TGCGCCAGCAGCTTGGACTACGGGAGCGAGCAGTACTTC.

This clonotype has ten or more counts. The gene calls are TRBV20-1 and TRBJ1-2, with a tentative D call TRBD1 (5 bases). CDR3 length: 16 amino acids. V was clipped by 0 bases and J by 8 bases, with 22 bases between them. Germline V gene data show CDR1 as DFQATT and CDR2 as SNEGSKA (reference sequence). CDR3 loop: CSARDAPAGYLRGYTF. Written as DNA, the CDR3 is TGCAGTGCTAGAGATGCCCCGGCAGGGTATCTTCGGGGCTACACCTTC.

This clonotype was recorded at least ten times. The CDR3 DNA follows: TGTGCCAGCAGCCACAGCGGGAGTTACAGGTATGAGCAGTTCTTC. Protein sequence: CASSHSGSYRYEQFF. The V gene is TRBV3-1, the J gene TRBJ2-1, with 8 bases lining up with TRBD2. CDR3 length: 15 amino acids. V trimming: 3 bases; J trimming: 8 bases; junction bases outside the gene matches: 9. Germline V gives CDR1 LGHDT, CDR2 YNNKEL (reference sequence).